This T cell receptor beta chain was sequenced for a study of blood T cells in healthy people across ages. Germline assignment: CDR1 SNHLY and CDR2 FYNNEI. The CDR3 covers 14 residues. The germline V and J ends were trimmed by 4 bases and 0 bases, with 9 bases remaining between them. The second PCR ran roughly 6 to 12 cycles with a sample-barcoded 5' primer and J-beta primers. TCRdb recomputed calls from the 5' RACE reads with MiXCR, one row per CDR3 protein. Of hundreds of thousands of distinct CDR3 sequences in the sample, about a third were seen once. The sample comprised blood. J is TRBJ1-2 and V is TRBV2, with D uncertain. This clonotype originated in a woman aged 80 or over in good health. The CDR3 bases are TGTGCCAGCAGTGGACGGTCTACTAACTATGGCTACACCTTC. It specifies CASSGRSTNYGYTF.